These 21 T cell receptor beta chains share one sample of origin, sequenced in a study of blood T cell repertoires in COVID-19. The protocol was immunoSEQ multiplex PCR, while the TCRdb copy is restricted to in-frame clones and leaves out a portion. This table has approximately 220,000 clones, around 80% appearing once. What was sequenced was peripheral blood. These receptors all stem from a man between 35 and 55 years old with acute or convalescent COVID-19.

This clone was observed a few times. CDR3 sequence: CASSSPGTSGSTDTQYF. DNA of the CDR3: TGCGCCAGCAGCTCTCCCGGGACTAGCGGTAGCACAGATACGCAGTATTTT. This rearrangement joins TRBV5-1 to TRBJ2-3; 11 bases are shared with TRBD2. This CDR3 is built from 17 residues. The germline V gene encodes CDR1 SGHRS and CDR2 YFSETQ. The trim removed 3 bases at V and 0 bases at J, leaving 6 bases unmatched.

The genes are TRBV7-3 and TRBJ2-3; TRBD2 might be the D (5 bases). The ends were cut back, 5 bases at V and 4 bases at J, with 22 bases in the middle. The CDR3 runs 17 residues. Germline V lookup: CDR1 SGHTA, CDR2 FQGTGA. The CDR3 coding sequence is TGTGCCAGCAGCCCGCTGACTACCCCCCAGGTCGCAGATACGCAGTATTTT. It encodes CASSPLTTPQVADTQYF. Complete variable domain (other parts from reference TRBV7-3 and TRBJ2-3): GAGVSQTPSNKVTEKGKYVELRCDPISGHTALYWYRQSLGQGPEFLIYFQGTGAADDSGLPNDRFFAVRPEGSVSTLKIQRTERGDSAVYLCASSPLTTPQVADTQYFGPGTRLTVL.

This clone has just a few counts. CDR3 in DNA: TGTGCCAGTAGTATACTAGGCGTCAAGATGCGCAATCAGCCCCAGCATTTT. This translates into CASSILGVKMRNQPQHF. The chain combines TRBV19 with TRBJ1-5; D is ambiguous. The germline V and J ends were trimmed by 2 bases and 2 bases, with 16 bases remaining between them. The CDR3 contains 17 residues. Per the germline V gene, CDR1 is LNHDA and CDR2 is SQIVND (reference sequence).

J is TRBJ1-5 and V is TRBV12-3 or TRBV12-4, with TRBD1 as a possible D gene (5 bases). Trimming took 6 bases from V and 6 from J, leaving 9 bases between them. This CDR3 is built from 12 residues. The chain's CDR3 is CASREGVQPQHF. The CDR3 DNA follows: TGTGCCAGCAGGGAAGGGGTTCAGCCCCAGCATTTT.

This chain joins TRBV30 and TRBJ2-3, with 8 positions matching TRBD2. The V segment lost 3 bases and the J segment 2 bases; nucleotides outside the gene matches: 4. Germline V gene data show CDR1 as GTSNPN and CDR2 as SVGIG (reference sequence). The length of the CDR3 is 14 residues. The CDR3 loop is CAWRKRGNTDTQYF. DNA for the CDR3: TGTGCCTGGAGGAAGCGGGGGAACACAGATACGCAGTATTTT.

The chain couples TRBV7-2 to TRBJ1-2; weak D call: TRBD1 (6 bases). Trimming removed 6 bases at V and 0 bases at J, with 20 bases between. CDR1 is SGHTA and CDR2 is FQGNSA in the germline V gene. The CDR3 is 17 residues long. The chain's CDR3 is CASRASGGREANYGYTF. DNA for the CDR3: TGTGCCAGCAGAGCTTCGGGGGGGCGCGAAGCTAACTATGGCTACACCTTC.

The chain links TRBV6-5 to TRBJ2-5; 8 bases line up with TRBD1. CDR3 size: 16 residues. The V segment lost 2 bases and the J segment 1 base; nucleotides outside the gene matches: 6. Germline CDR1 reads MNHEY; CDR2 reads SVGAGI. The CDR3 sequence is CASSYGGQGGQETQYF. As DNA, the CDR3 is TGTGCCAGCAGTTACGGCGGACAGGGAGGCCAAGAGACCCAGTACTTC.

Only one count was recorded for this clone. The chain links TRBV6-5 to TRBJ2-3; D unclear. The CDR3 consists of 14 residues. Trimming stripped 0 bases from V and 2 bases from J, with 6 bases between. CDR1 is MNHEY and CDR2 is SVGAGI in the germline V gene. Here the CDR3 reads CASSYSADTDTQYF. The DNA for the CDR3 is TGTGCCAGCAGTTACTCGGCAGACACAGATACGCAGTATTTT.

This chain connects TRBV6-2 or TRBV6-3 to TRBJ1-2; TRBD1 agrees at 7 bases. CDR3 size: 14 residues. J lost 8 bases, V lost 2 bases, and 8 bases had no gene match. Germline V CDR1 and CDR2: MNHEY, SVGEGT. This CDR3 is CASSYRSTGTGYTF. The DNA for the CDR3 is TGTGCCAGCAGTTACAGATCGACAGGGACGGGCTACACCTTC.

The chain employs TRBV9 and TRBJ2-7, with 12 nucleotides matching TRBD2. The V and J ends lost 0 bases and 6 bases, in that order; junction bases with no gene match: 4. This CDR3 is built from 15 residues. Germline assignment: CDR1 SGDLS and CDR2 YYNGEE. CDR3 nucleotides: TGTGCCAGCAGCGTAGAAGCTAGCGGGAGGGGCGAGCAGTACTTC. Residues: CASSVEASGRGEQYF. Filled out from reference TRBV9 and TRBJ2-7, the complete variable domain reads DSGVTQTPKHLITATGQRVTLRCSPRSGDLSVYWYQQSLDQGLQFLIQYYNGEERAKGNILERFSAQQFPDLHSELNLSSLELGDSALYFCASSVEASGRGEQYFGPGTRLTVT.

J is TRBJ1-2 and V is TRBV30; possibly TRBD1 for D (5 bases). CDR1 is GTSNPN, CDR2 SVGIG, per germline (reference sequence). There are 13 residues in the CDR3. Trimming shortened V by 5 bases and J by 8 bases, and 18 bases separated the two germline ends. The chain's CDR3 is CAWEPAGSGGYTF. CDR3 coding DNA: TGTGCCTGGGAACCCGCCGGCTCAGGGGGCTACACCTTC. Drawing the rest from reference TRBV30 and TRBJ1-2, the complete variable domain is SQTIHQWPATLVQPVGSPLSLECTVEGTSNPNLYWYRQAAGRGLQLLFYSVGIGQISSEVPQNLSASRPQDRQFILSSKKLLLSDSGFYLCAWEPAGSGGYTFGSGTRLTVV.

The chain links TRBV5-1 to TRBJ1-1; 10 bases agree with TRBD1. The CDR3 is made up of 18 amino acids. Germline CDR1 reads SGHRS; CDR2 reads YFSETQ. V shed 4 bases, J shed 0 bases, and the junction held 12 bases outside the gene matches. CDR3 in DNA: TGCGCCAGCAGCGCCCCACCCGGGACAGGGGCGCTGAACACTGAAGCTTTCTTT. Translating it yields CASSAPPGTGALNTEAFF.

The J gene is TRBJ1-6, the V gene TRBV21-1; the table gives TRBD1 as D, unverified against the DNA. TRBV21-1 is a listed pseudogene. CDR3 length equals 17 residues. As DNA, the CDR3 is TGTGCCAGCAGCAATCCAGGGGGCGCCTCCTATAATTCACCCCTCCACTTT. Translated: CASSNPGGASYNSPLHF.

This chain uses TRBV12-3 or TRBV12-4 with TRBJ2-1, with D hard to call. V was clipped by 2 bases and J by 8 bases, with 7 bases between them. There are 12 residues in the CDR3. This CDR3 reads CASSLLTDEQFF. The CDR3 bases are TGTGCCAGCAGTTTATTGACTGATGAGCAGTTCTTC.

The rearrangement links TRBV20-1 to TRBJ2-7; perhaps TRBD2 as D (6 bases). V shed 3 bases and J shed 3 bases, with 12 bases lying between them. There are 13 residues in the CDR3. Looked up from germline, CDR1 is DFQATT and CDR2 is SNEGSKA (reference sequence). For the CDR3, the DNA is TGCAGTGCTAGTGGGACTCAGAACTACGAGCAGTACTTC. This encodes CSASGTQNYEQYF.

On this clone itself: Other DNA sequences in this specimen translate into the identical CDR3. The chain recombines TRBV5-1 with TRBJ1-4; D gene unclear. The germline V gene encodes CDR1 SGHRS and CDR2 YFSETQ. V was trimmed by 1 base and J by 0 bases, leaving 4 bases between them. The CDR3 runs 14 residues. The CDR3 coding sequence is TGCGCCAGCAGCTTGACGGCAACTAATGAAAAACTGTTTTTT. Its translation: CASSLTATNEKLFF.

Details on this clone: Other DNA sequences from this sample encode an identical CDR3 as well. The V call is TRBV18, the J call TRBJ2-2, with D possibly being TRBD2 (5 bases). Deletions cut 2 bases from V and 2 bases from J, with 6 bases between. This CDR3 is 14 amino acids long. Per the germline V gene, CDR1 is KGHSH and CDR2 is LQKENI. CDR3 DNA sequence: TGTGCCAGCTCACCAACGGGAAACACCGGGGAGCTGTTTTTT. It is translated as CASSPTGNTGELFF.

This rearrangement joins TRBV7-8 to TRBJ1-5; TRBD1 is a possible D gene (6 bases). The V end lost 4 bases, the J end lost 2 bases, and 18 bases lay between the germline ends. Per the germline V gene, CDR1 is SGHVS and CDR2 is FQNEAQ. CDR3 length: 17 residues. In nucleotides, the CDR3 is TGTGCCAGCAGCTCCAACGACAGGTATATGGGCAATCAGCCCCAGCATTTT. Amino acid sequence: CASSSNDRYMGNQPQHF. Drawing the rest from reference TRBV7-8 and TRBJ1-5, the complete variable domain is GAGVSQSPRYKVAKRGQDVALRCDPISGHVSLFWYQQALGQGPEFLTYFQNEAQLDKSGLPSDRFFAERPEGSVSTLKIQRTQQEDSAVYLCASSSNDRYMGNQPQHFGDGTRLSIL.

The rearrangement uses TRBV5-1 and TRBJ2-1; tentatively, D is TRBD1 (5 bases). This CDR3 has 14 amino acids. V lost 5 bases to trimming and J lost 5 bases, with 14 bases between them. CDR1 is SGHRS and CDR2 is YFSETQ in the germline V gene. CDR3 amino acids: CASSYYGANNEQFF. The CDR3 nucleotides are TGCGCCAGCAGTTACTATGGGGCTAACAATGAGCAGTTCTTC.

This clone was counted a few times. The CDR3 DNA is TGTGCTAGTGGTTGGGCACAGTTTGAGAACACTGAAGCTTTCTTT. This codes for CASGWAQFENTEAFF. The chain uses TRBV12-5 and TRBJ1-1; D remains unclear. This CDR3 comprises 15 residues. The V gene lost 4 bases and the J gene lost 1 base, with 13 bases spanning the gap. Germline V gene data show CDR1 as LGHNT and CDR2 as FRNRAP.

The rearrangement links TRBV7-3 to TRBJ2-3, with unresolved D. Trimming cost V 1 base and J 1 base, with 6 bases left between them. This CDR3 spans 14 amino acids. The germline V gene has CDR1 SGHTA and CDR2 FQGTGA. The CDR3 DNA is TGTGCCAGCAGCTTAATCGCGGGCACAGATACGCAGTATTTT. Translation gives CASSLIAGTDTQYF.